These 29 T cell receptor beta chains share one sample of origin, sequenced in a study of cytotoxic CD8 clonotypes in ibrutinib-treated CLL. Only in-frame clones appear in the TCRdb table, and some are missing; sequencing was by immunoSEQ multiplex PCR. The sample yields 120,000 to 150,000 clones, under 95% seen once. The sample here was PBMCs, taken after 12 months of ibrutinib treatment. These receptor sequences come from a human donor with chronic lymphocytic leukemia.

This clone was observed once. V gene TRBV2 combines with J gene TRBJ1-5, with a tentative D call TRBD1 (6 bases). With 2 bases removed from V and 7 bases from J, the gap between germline ends came to 12 bases. The length of the CDR3 is 14 residues. Germline V gene data show CDR1 as SNHLY and CDR2 as FYNNEI. The CDR3 sequence is CASSERGIRQPQHF. The CDR3 DNA is TGTGCCAGCAGTGAAAGGGGGATCCGACAGCCCCAGCATTTT.

This CDR3 reads CASSHTSNYEQYF. CDR3 coding DNA: TGTGCCAGCAGCCATACTAGCAACTACGAGCAGTACTTC. This rearrangement joins TRBV7-2 to TRBJ2-7; D may be TRBD2 (6 bases). V was cut by 5 bases and J by 3 bases, with 11 bases left in between. Germline-derived CDR1 and CDR2 are SGHTA and FQGNSA. The CDR3 extends over 13 amino acids.

The genes are TRBV14 and TRBJ2-5; 7 bases map to TRBD2. Trimming at V came to 4 bases and at J to 6 bases, leaving 14 bases not matched to a gene. The germline CDR1 and CDR2 sequences are SGHDN and FVKESK. The CDR3 has 16 residues. The CDR3 DNA sequence: TGTGCCAGCAGCCGCTTCCAAGGACTAGAGTCAAAGACCCAGTACTTC. Translating it yields CASSRFQGLESKTQYF.

Here the CDR3 DNA reads TGTGCCAGCAGACCCCCCAGGGCACTTTACTACGAGCAGTACTTC. As protein: CASRPPRALYYEQYF. This chain joins TRBV28 and TRBJ2-7; D might be TRBD1 (5 bases). V lost 6 bases to trimming and J lost 3 bases, with 18 bases between them. In germline, CDR1 is MDHEN, CDR2 SYDVKM. This CDR3 is 15 amino acids long.

This rearrangement joins TRBV11-2 to TRBJ2-7, with a tentative D call TRBD1 (5 bases). Trimming left V 1 base short and J 4 bases short, with 5 bases between. This CDR3 comprises 12 residues. The V gene's germline CDR1 is SGHAT and CDR2 FQNNGV. CDR3 protein: CASSLGTYEQYF. CDR3 DNA: TGTGCCAGCAGCTTAGGGACATACGAGCAGTACTTC.

This clone occurred once. V is TRBV10-1 and J is TRBJ1-2; no reliable D call. The CDR3 has 11 residues. Germline assignment: CDR1 WNHNN and CDR2 SYGVQD (reference sequence). V was trimmed by 6 bases and J by 7 bases, leaving 9 bases between them. The CDR3 spells CASSPLFGYTF. In DNA form, the CDR3 reads TGCGCCAGCAGCCCACTTTTTGGCTACACCTTC.

This chain joins TRBV6-1 and TRBJ1-2; 9 nucleotides agree with TRBD1. The CDR3 totals 15 residues. Per germline, CDR1 MNHNS and CDR2 SASEGT. The V and J ends lost 4 bases and 4 bases, in that order; junction bases with no gene match: 7. CDR3 in DNA: TGTGCCAGCAGTGGGGACAGGGCGGTAACCTATGGCTACACCTTC. Translating it yields CASSGDRAVTYGYTF.

The chain joins TRBV28 to TRBJ1-2; unclear D gene. Germline CDR1 and CDR2: MDHEN and SYDVKM. V lost 6 bases to trimming and J lost 3 bases, with 11 bases between them. This CDR3 is built from 13 residues. The CDR3 is CASSPRPDYGYTF. DNA for the CDR3: TGTGCCAGCAGCCCCCGACCGGACTATGGCTACACCTTC.

This chain links TRBV7-6 with TRBJ2-3; TRBD2 matches 13 bases. V lost 5 bases and J lost 3; bases outside the gene matches: 5. Germline lookup yields CDR1 SGHVS and CDR2 FNYEAQ. The CDR3 runs to 16 residues. CDR3 loop: CASSNTTSGRTDTQYF. The CDR3 DNA is TGTGCCAGCAGCAATACGACTAGCGGGAGGACAGATACGCAGTATTTT. Combining the CDR3 with reference TRBV7-6 and TRBJ2-3 gives the whole variable domain GAGVSQSPRYKVTKRGQDVALRCDPISGHVSLYWYRQALGQGPEFLTYFNYEAQQDKSGLPNDRFSAERPEGSISTLTIQRTEQRDSAMYRCASSNTTSGRTDTQYFGPGTRLTVL.

The chain couples TRBV7-9 to TRBJ2-7; D is unclear. Trimming removed 0 bases at V and 7 bases at J, with 10 bases between. There are 13 residues in the CDR3. Germline V gene lookup returns CDR1 SEHNR and CDR2 FQNEAQ (reference sequence). CDR3 sequence reads: CASSLAWGDEQYF. DNA for the CDR3: TGTGCCAGCAGCTTAGCATGGGGTGATGAGCAGTACTTC.

The rearrangement links TRBV11-3 to TRBJ2-7; possible D gene TRBD2, 5 bases. V shed 5 bases and J shed 7 bases, with 21 bases lying between them. The length of the CDR3 is 15 residues. Germline loops: CDR1 SGHNT, CDR2 YENEEA. CDR3 DNA: TGTGCCAGCAGCCAATCCCAAGAGGGTCTAGGTGAGCAGTACTTC. Its translation: CASSQSQEGLGEQYF.

The chain has TRBV7-9 and TRBJ1-4, with a possible D match to TRBD1 (6 bases). V gave up 5 bases and J gave up 3 bases, with 13 bases separating them. There are 15 residues in the CDR3. CDR1 is SEHNR, CDR2 FQNEAQ, per germline (reference sequence). CDR3 DNA: TGTGCCAGCAGCCGTCAGGGGAGTGCTAATGAAAAACTGTTTTTT. Its protein product is CASSRQGSANEKLFF.

The rearrangement links TRBV5-6 to TRBJ2-5, with 7 bases matching TRBD1. CDR3 size: 14 residues. Germline V gene sequence: CDR1 SGHDT, CDR2 YYEEEE. The J segment lost 2 bases and the V segment lost 2 bases, leaving 3 bases of the junction unmatched. The CDR3 coding sequence is TGTGCCAGCAGCTTACAGGGGATGCAAGAGACCCAGTACTTC. Translated: CASSLQGMQETQYF.

The chain employs TRBV7-2 and TRBJ2-1; possibly TRBD1 for D (6 bases). V was pared by 0 bases and J by 2 bases, with 11 bases between. CDR1 and CDR2 from the germline V gene are SGHTA and FQGNSA. This CDR3 spans 16 amino acids. The chain's CDR3 is CASSLAGASAYNEQFF. Written as DNA, the CDR3 is TGTGCCAGCAGCTTAGCGGGGGCGAGCGCCTACAATGAGCAGTTCTTC.

This chain links TRBV19 with TRBJ2-1, with D unclear. Trimming removed 3 bases at V and 7 bases at J, with 4 bases between. This CDR3 comprises 11 residues. Germline V CDR1 and CDR2: LNHDA, SQIVND (reference sequence). This CDR3 reads CASSIRNEQFF. The CDR3, as DNA: TGTGCCAGTAGTATCCGTAATGAGCAGTTCTTC. Filled out from reference TRBV19 and TRBJ2-1, the complete variable domain reads DGGITQSPKYLFRKEGQNVTLSCEQNLNHDAMYWYRQDPGQGLRLIYYSQIVNDFQKGDIAEGYSVSREKKESFPLTVTSAQKNPTAFYLCASSIRNEQFFGPGTRLTVL.

This chain links TRBV13 with TRBJ2-7; 10 nucleotides align to TRBD2. The trim removed 5 bases at V and 3 bases at J, leaving 7 bases unmatched. The CDR3 loop spans 15 amino acids. CDR1 and CDR2 from the germline V gene are PRHDT and FYEKMQ (reference sequence). In nucleotides, the CDR3 is TGTGCCAGCAGCCCCACTAGCGGGGAATTCTACGAGCAGTACTTC. Protein: CASSPTSGEFYEQYF.

The rearrangement uses TRBV19 and TRBJ1-5; D gene uncertain. The ends were cut back, 3 bases at V and 0 bases at J, with 12 bases in the middle. The CDR3 length is 16 residues. Germline CDR1 LNHDA, CDR2 SQIVND (reference sequence). The CDR3 is CASSMSVAYSNQPQHF. CDR3 bases: TGTGCCAGTAGTATGTCCGTGGCCTATAGCAATCAGCCCCAGCATTTT. Looking up the rest from reference TRBV19 and TRBJ1-5 gives the full variable domain: DGGITQSPKYLFRKEGQNVTLSCEQNLNHDAMYWYRQDPGQGLRLIYYSQIVNDFQKGDIAEGYSVSREKKESFPLTVTSAQKNPTAFYLCASSMSVAYSNQPQHFGDGTRLSIL.

The chain is built from TRBV6-1 and TRBJ2-3; 13 bases are a match to TRBD2. V dropped 4 bases and J dropped 6; count of bases not matched to a gene: 13. This CDR3 region has 18 residues. Germline V gene data show CDR1 as MNHNS and CDR2 as SASEGT. The CDR3 is CASSGPTSGRALRDTQYF. The CDR3 region has the DNA TGTGCCAGCAGTGGACCTACTAGCGGGAGGGCCCTTAGGGATACGCAGTATTTT.

J is TRBJ1-1 and V is TRBV18, with TRBD1 as a possible D gene (6 bases). CDR3 length: 13 amino acids. Germline V gene sequence: CDR1 KGHSH, CDR2 LQKENI. V was clipped by 9 bases and J by 1 base, with 12 bases between them. CDR3 DNA sequence: TGTGCCAGTCTCAAGGGACAGAACACTGAAGCTTTCTTT. It translates to CASLKGQNTEAFF.

The gene calls are TRBV7-3 and TRBJ2-2; D gene ambiguous. The germline gives CDR1 SGHTA, CDR2 FQGTGA. V lost 5 bases, J lost 3 bases, and 16 bases lay in between. This CDR3 is built from 16 residues. CDR3 in amino acids: CASSPTGPAYTGELFF. In DNA form, the CDR3 reads TGTGCCAGCAGCCCGACCGGGCCCGCCTACACCGGGGAGCTGTTTTTT.

V gene TRBV9 combines with J gene TRBJ2-7; no reliable D call. Looked up from germline, CDR1 is SGDLS and CDR2 is YYNGEE. The CDR3 contains 14 residues. Trimming left V 4 bases short and J 2 bases short, with 13 bases between. Here the CDR3 reads CASSLLSLTYEQYF. CDR3 bases: TGTGCCAGCAGCCTTCTCTCCCTGACCTACGAGCAGTACTTC.

This chain joins TRBV9 and TRBJ1-1, with a weak D call TRBD1 (5 bases). The CDR3 extends over 14 amino acids. Germline V gives CDR1 SGDLS, CDR2 YYNGEE. Trimming pared 4 bases from V and 6 bases from J, leaving 16 bases between. CDR3 loop: CASSPTLGQSEAFF. The CDR3 DNA reads as TGTGCCAGCAGCCCGACCCTTGGACAATCTGAAGCTTTCTTT.

V is TRBV10-3 and J is TRBJ2-3; maybe TRBD2 (6 bases). From germline, CDR1 is ENHRY and CDR2 SYGVKD. Trimming took off 10 bases at V and 1 base at J, with 12 bases between the two ends. The CDR3 has 13 amino acids. This CDR3 is CATLREGTDTQYF. CDR3 sequence (DNA): TGTGCCACCCTCAGGGAGGGCACAGATACGCAGTATTTT.

The chain uses TRBV5-1 and TRBJ1-2; D remains unclear. This CDR3 contains 15 residues. Germline CDR1 reads SGHRS; CDR2 reads YFSETQ. Trimming took off 0 bases at V and 8 bases at J, with 17 bases between the two ends. The CDR3 is CASSLDGSLSGGYTF. DNA for the CDR3: TGCGCCAGCAGCTTGGACGGCAGCCTAAGCGGGGGCTACACCTTC.

The gene calls are TRBV18 and TRBJ2-2; D tentatively reads TRBD1 or TRBD2 (5 bases each). The CDR3 is 15 amino acids. From germline, CDR1 is KGHSH and CDR2 LQKENI. The V and J ends lost 6 bases and 7 bases respectively, with 18 bases between them. CDR3: CASSPTGLSGGELFF. CDR3 nucleotide sequence: TGTGCCAGCTCGCCTACAGGACTGTCCGGCGGGGAGCTGTTTTTT.

The chain links TRBV5-6 to TRBJ2-3, with 14 bases that match TRBD2. CDR1 is SGHDT, CDR2 YYEEEE, per germline. J lost 2 bases, V lost 4 bases, and 6 bases had no gene match. The CDR3 is 17 amino acids. The CDR3, as DNA: TGTGCCAGCAGCCTCAGACTAGCGGGAGGGGACACAGATACGCAGTATTTT. Translated: CASSLRLAGGDTDTQYF. Full variable domain (missing parts from reference TRBV5-6 and TRBJ2-3): DAGVTQSPTHLIKTRGQQVTLRCSPKSGHDTVSWYQQALGQGPQFIFQYYEEEERQRGNFPDRFSGHQFPNYSSELNVNALLLGDSALYLCASSLRLAGGDTDTQYFGPGTRLTVL.

This clone was counted a few times. V is TRBV19 and J is TRBJ1-5, with 9 bases fitting TRBD1. The V gene end was trimmed by 6 bases and the J gene end by 1 base; junction bases not matched to a gene: 7. The CDR3 contains 16 residues. Germline CDR1 LNHDA, CDR2 SQIVND (reference sequence). For the CDR3, the DNA is TGTGCCAGTAGCAGAGACAGGGGGAGAAGCAATCAGCCCCAGCATTTT. Protein: CASSRDRGRSNQPQHF.

The chain joins TRBV4-3 to TRBJ1-1; TRBD1 aligns across 9 bases. The CDR3 extends over 15 amino acids. J was trimmed by 1 base and V by 2 bases; bases with no gene match: 2. Germline V lookup: CDR1 LGHNA, CDR2 YSLEER. CDR3 protein: CASSQRDRENTEAFF. In nucleotides, the CDR3 is TGCGCCAGCAGCCAACGGGACAGGGAGAACACTGAAGCTTTCTTT.

The genes are TRBV28 and TRBJ2-4; D call uncertain. V gave up 4 bases and J gave up 0 bases, with 13 bases separating them. This CDR3 is built from 16 residues. Germline CDR1 reads MDHEN; CDR2 reads SYDVKM. CDR3 region: CASSSIIRVAKNIQYF. The CDR3 DNA reads TGTGCCAGCAGTTCTATTATCAGAGTAGCCAAAAACATTCAGTACTTC.